The T cell receptor beta chain described here comes from a study of blood T cell repertoires in COVID-19. Study-level background: Researchers got acute and convalescent COVID-19 samples from the United States, Italy and Spain.

The CDR3 is 14 residues long. V shed 8 bases and J shed 2 bases, with 15 bases lying between them. Germline loops: CDR1 KGHSH, CDR2 LQKENI. In the study's own analysis: Estimates of nucleated cell counts were drawn from the amplification of reference gene primers. Clones were sequenced by immunoSEQ multiplex PCR, and TCRdb holds only the in-frame ones, with some missing. The D gene and trimming were derived from the DNA, and the V and J assignments and clone size from that table. The sample lists tens of thousands of clones, around 86% occurring once. The specimen sequenced was peripheral blood. The receptor comes from a man at least 80 years old with acute or convalescent COVID-19. The rearrangement uses TRBV18 and TRBJ1-1; possibly TRBD1 for D (5 bases). CDR3: CASQTDSRNTEAFF. CDR3 coding DNA: TGTGCCAGCCAAACCGACAGCCGAAACACTGAAGCTTTCTTT.